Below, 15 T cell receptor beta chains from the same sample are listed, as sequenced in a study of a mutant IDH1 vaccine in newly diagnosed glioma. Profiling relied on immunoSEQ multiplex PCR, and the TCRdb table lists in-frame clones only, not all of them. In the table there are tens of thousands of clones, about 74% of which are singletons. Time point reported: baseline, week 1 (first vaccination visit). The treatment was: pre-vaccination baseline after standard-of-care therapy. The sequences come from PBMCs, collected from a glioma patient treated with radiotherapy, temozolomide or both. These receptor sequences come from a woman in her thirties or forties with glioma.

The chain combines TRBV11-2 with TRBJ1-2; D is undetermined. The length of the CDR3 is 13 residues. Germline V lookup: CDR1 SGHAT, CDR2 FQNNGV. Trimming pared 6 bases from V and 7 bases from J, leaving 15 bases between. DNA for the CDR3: TGTGCCAGCAGACGCGACCGGAGCGGTGGCTACACCTTC. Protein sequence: CASRRDRSGGYTF.

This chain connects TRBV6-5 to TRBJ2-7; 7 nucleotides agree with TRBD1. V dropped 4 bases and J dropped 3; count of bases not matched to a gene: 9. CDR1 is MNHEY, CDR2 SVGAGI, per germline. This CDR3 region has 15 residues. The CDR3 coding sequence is TGTGCCAGCAGTTCCCGAGAGGGGGCGGTCTACGAGCAGTACTTC. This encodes CASSSREGAVYEQYF.

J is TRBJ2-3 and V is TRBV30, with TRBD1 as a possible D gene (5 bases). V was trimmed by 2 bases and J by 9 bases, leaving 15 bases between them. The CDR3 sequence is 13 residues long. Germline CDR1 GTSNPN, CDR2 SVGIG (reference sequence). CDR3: CAWSSAGPSTQYF. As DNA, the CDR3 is TGTGCCTGGAGTTCAGCAGGGCCCTCCACGCAGTATTTT. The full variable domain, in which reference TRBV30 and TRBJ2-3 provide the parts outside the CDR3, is SQTIHQWPATLVQPVGSPLSLECTVEGTSNPNLYWYRQAAGRGLQLLFYSVGIGQISSEVPQNLSASRPQDRQFILSSKKLLLSDSGFYLCAWSSAGPSTQYFGPGTRLTVL.

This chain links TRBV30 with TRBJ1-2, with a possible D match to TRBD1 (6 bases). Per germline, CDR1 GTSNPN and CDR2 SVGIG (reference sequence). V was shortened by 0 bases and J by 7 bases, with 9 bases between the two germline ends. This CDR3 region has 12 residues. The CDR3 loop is CAWSVLQGGYTF. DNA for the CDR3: TGTGCCTGGAGTGTATTACAGGGTGGCTACACCTTC.

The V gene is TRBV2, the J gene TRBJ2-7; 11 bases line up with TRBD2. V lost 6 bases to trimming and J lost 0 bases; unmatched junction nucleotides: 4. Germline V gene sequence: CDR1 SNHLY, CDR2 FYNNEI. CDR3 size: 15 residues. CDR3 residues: CASRTSGDFSYEQYF. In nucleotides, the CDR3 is TGTGCCAGCAGGACTAGCGGGGACTTCTCCTACGAGCAGTACTTC.

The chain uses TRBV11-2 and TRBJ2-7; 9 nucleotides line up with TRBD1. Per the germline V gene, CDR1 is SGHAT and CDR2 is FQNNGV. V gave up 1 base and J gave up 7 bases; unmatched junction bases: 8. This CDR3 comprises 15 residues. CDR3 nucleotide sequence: TGTGCCAGCAGCTTAGCCCACAGGGGGCTGGGGGAGCAGTACTTC. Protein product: CASSLAHRGLGEQYF. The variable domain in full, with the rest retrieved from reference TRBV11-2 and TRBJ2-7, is EAGVAQSPRYKIIEKRQSVAFWCNPISGHATLYWYQQILGQGPKLLIQFQNNGVVDDSQLPKDRFSAERLKGVDSTLKIQPAKLEDSAVYLCASSLAHRGLGEQYFGPGTRLTVT.

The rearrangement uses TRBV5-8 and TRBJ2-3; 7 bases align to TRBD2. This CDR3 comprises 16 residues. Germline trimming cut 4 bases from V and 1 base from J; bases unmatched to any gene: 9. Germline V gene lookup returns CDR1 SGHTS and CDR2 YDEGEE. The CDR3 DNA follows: TGTGCCAGCAGCGGCGATGCAGCGGGACGCACAGATACGCAGTATTTT. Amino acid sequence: CASSGDAAGRTDTQYF.

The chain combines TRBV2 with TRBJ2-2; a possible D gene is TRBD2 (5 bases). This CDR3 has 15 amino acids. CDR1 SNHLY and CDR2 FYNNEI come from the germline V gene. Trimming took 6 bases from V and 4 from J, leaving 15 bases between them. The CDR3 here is CASREGRVGTGELFF. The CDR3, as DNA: TGTGCCAGCAGAGAGGGAAGGGTAGGCACCGGGGAGCTGTTTTTT.

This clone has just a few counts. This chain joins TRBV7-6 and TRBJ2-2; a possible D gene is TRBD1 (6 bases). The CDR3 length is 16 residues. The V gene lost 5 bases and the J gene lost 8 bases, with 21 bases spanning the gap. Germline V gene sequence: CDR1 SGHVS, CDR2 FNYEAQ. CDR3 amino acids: CASSLRMDSGSGELFF. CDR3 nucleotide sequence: TGTGCCAGCAGCCTTAGGATGGACAGTGGATCTGGGGAGCTGTTTTTT.

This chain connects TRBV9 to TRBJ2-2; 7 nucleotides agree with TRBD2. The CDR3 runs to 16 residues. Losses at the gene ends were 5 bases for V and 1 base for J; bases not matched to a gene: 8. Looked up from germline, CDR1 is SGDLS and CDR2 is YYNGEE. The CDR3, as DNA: TGTGCCAGCAGGCCTGGACTAGTGGTGAACACCGGGGAGCTGTTTTTT. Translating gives CASRPGLVVNTGELFF.

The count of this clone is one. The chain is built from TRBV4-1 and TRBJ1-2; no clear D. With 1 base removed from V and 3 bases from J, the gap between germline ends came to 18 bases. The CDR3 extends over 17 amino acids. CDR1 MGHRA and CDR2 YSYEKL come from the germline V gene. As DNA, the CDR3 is TGCGCCAGCAGCCAAGGGGGAGATCCTAGGATGGACTATGGCTACACCTTC. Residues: CASSQGGDPRMDYGYTF.

In DNA, the CDR3 is TGCGCCAGCAGCCTCGATGGCAGTTCCTACGAGCAGTACTTC. It translates to CASSLDGSSYEQYF. V is TRBV5-1 and J is TRBJ2-7; D not resolved. This CDR3 comprises 14 residues. Trimming left V 4 bases short and J 1 base short, with 12 bases between. CDR1 and CDR2 from the germline V gene are SGHRS and YFSETQ.

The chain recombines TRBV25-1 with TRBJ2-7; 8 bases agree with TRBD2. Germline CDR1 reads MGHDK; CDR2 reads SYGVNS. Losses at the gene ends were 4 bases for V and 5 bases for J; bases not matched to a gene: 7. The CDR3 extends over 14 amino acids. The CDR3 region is CASSVRGGRNEQYF. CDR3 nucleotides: TGTGCCAGCAGTGTCCGGGGGGGTAGAAACGAGCAGTACTTC.

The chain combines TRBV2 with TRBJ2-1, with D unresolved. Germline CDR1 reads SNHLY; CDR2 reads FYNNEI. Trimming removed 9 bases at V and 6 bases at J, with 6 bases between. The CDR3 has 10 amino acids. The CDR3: CASRFNEQFF. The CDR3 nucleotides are TGTGCCAGTAGATTCAATGAGCAGTTCTTC.

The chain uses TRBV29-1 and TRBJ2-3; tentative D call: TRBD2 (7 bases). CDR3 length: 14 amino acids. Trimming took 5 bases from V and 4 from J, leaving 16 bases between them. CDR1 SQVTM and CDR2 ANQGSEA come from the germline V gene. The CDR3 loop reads CSVRGDKGADTQYF. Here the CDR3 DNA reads TGCAGCGTTCGGGGGGACAAGGGGGCAGATACGCAGTATTTT.